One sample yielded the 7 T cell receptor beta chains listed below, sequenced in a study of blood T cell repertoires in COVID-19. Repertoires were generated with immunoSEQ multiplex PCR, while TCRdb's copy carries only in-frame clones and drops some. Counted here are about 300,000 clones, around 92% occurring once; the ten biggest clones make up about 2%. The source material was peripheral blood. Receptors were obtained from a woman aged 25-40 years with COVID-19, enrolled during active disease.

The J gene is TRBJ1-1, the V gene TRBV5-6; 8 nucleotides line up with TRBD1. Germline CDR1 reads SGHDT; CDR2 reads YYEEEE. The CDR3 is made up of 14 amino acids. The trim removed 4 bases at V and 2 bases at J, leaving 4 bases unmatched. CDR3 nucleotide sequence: TGTGCCAGCAGCAGGGGACAGGATAACACTGAAGCTTTCTTT. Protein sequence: CASSRGQDNTEAFF. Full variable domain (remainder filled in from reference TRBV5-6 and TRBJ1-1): DAGVTQSPTHLIKTRGQQVTLRCSPKSGHDTVSWYQQALGQGPQFIFQYYEEEERQRGNFPDRFSGHQFPNYSSELNVNALLLGDSALYLCASSRGQDNTEAFFGQGTRLTVV.

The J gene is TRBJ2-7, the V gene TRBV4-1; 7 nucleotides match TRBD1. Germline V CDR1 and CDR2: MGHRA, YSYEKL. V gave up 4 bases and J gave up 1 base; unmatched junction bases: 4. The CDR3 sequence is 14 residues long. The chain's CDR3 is CASSRMGQSYEQYF. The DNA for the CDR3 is TGCGCCAGCAGCCGAATGGGACAGTCCTACGAGCAGTACTTC.

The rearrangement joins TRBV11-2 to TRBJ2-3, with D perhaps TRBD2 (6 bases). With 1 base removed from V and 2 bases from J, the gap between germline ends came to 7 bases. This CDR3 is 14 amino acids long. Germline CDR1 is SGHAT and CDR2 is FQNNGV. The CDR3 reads CASSLGTTTDTQYF. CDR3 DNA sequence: TGTGCCAGCAGCTTAGGGACTACCACAGATACGCAGTATTTT.

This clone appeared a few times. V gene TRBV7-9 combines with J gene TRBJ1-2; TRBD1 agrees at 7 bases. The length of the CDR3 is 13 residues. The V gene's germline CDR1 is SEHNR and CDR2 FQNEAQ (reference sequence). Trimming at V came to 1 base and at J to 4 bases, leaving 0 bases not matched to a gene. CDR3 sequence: CASSLGDSYGYTF. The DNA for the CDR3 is TGTGCCAGCAGCTTAGGGGACAGCTATGGCTACACCTTC.

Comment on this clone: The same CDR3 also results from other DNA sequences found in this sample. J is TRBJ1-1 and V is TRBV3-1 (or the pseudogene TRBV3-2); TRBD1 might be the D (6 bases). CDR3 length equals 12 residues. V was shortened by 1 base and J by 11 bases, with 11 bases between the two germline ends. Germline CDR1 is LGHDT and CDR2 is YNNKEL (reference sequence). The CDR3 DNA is TGTGCCAGCAGCCAAGTCCCAGGGGAGGCTTTCTTT. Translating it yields CASSQVPGEAFF.

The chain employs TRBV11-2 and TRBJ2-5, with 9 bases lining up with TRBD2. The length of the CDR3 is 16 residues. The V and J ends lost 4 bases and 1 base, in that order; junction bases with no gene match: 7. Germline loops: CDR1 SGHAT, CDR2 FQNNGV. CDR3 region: CASSSYPGLAQETQYF. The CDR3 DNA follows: TGTGCCAGCAGCTCCTATCCGGGACTAGCCCAAGAGACCCAGTACTTC.

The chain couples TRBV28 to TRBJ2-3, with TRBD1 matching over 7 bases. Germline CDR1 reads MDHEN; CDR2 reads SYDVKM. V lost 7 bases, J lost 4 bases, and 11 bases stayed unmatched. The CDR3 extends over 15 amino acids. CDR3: CASTPGTENADTQYF. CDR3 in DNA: TGTGCCAGCACCCCAGGGACAGAGAACGCAGATACGCAGTATTTT.